This record looks at one T cell receptor beta chain sequence and its context. This clonotype was seen at least ten times. Its antigen remains undetermined. No base qualities exist here, and no much larger clone lies one base off it. Libraries were prepared through 5' RACE. For sequencing, an Illumina HiSeq 2000 was employed. Template switching introduced a universal primer binding site; the final cDNA contained a unique molecular identifier, enabling accurate counting of TCR cDNA molecules. First-strand cDNA for TCR alpha and beta chains was synthesized from specific primers in the conserved constant-segment region. To control for contamination, every cDNA library was double barcoded, receiving both a SMART-Mk sample barcode and Illumina barcodes. Two successive PCR steps introduced TruSeq adapter sequences along with Illumina sample barcodes. The TCR alpha and beta cDNA libraries were sequenced on the Illumina HiSeq platform using custom primers. Regarding the original processing steps: MiGEC was used to process raw reads and extract unique molecular identifiers, and MiXCR was used to find CDR3 positions. Recombination models were inferred per individual with the repgenHMM and IGoR tools using an EM algorithm. Shared clonotypes were analyzed with the tcR package in R, and sharing was normalized by the product of cloneset sizes. To study raw recombination free of thymic and clonal selection effects, out-of-frame nonproductive sequences were analyzed. TCRdb took the public reads, trimmed them with fastp at Q25, ran MiXCR for clone calling and kept in-frame beta chains. Rows are combined by CDR3 protein, so each entry shows the most common genes and DNA. The V and J calls here are based on TCRdb, not the publication. The sample table lists roughly 710,000 distinct CDR3 sequences, less than 7% of them with a count of one. The biggest ten clones account for 1.5% to 2% of the sample.

These data originate in a study of identical twins (dated by TCRdb to about 2016). About the full investigation: TCR alpha and beta repertoires from monozygotic twins, unrelated adults of various ages and cord blood were deep-sequenced to test whether fetal clonotypes persist. To rule out contamination, the twin experiments were replicated at different times with different library preparation protocols.

The CDR3 measures 13 amino acids from cysteine to phenylalanine. Solely the CDR3 DNA is kept, with 39 bases framed from the first base. Germline trimming: 1 base from V, 5 bases from J; junction bases outside gene matches: 0. The germline V gene (reference sequence) gives CDR1 as LGHDT and CDR2 as YNNKEL. Every donor in the study was a healthy Caucasian. The study also sequenced three unrelated non-twin adults: a male aged 18 to 29, a male aged 50 to 60 and a female aged 50 to 60. Miltenyi CD45RO+ enrichment and human naive T-cell isolation kits were used to isolate memory (CD45RO+) and naive T cells from PBMC. Broad study findings and their caveats: Because the same donors could not be followed over many years, the conclusions relied on cross-sectional statistical analysis. Fewer insertions were carried by abundant cord blood beta clonotypes, a similar but weaker trend appeared in young adult naive repertoires, and no such trend appeared in memory repertoires. Compared with coincidental sharing between unrelated individuals, out-of-frame TCR alpha sequences shared between twins showed an excess of sequences with low generation probability. In monozygotic twins, out-of-frame TCR alpha sharing was systematically underestimated by recombination models, although the models agreed with sharing between unrelated individuals. A weaker excess of twin sharing was found in beta out-of-frame sequences because the signal-to-noise ratio was lowered by fewer shared sequences. Zero-insertion analyses could be partly confounded by invariant T cells such as MAIT and iNKT, though diverse VJ usage argued against such confounding for most clonotypes.

This TCR derives from a man aged 18 to 29 in good health. The sequence joins TRBV3-1 to TRBJ1-1; 8 bases in the junction line up with TRBD1. The sample taken for sequencing was naive T cells sorted from blood. This specimen's cell subset or site label, per the study, means: cells isolated with a human naive T-cell isolation kit. The nucleotide sequence reads as follows: TGTGCCAGCAGCCAAGGGACAGGGACTGAAGCTTTCTTT. It codes for CASSQGTGTEAFF. Here the CDR3 is joined to the reference TRBV3-1 and TRBJ1-1 genes, and the full variable domain is: DTAVSQTPKYLVTQMGNDKSIKCEQNLGHDTMYWYKQDSKKFLKIMFSYNNKELIINETVPNRFSPKSPDKAHLNLHINSLELGDSAVYFCASSQGTGTEAFFGQGTRLTVV.